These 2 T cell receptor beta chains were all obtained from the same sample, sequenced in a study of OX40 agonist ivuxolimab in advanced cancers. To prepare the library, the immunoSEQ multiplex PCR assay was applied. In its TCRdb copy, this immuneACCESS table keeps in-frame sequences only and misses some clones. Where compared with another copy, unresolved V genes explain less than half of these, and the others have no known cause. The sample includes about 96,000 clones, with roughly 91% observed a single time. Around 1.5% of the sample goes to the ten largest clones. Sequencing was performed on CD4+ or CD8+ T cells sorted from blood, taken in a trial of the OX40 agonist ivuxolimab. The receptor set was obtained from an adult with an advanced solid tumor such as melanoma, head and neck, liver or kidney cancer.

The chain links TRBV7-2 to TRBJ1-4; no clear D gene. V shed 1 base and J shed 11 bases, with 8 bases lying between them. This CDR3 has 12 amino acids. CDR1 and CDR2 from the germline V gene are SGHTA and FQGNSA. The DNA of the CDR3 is TGTGCCAGCAGCTTAGAATCGGGGAAACTGTTTTTT. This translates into CASSLESGKLFF.

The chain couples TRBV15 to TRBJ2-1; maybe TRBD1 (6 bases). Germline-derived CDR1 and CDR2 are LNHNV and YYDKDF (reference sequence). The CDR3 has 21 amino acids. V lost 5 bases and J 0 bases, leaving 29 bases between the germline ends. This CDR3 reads CATSSDQGSGDRGYSYNEQFF. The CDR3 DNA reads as TGTGCCACCAGCTCAGATCAGGGGTCAGGGGATCGGGGTTACTCCTACAATGAGCAGTTCTTC.